A selection of T cell receptor beta chains follows, all from one sample in a study of blood T cell repertoires in COVID-19. Assay: immunoSEQ multiplex PCR; the TCRdb copy retains only in-frame clones and omits some. Here the sample spans 250,000 to 400,000 clones, about 88% being singletons. The sequenced sample was PBMCs or T cells enriched from blood (not recorded which). These receptor sequences come from a man between 60 and 70 years old who had recovered from COVID-19. CDR3s include the opening cysteine and the closing phenylalanine or tryptophan. D genes are given only for firm matches. Only some rows state a clone size, as once, few, many or a class for expanded clones.

D gene: TRBD1; V gene: TRBV6-5; clone size: once; J gene: TRBJ1-2; CDR3 protein: CASIYDRAYGYTF; CDR3 DNA: TGTGCCAGCATTTATGACAGGGCTTATGGCTACACCTTC
D gene: TRBD1; V gene: TRBV13; clone size: NA; J gene: TRBJ1-4; CDR3 protein: CASSSQGAREKLFF; CDR3 DNA: TGTGCCAGCAGCTCACAGGGGGCGCGAGAAAAACTGTTTTTT
D gene: TRBD2; V gene: TRBV19; clone size: NA; J gene: TRBJ2-1; CDR3 protein: CASSPQGLALNNEQFF; CDR3 DNA: TGTGCCAGTAGTCCCCAAGGACTAGCGTTGAACAATGAGCAGTTCTTC
D gene: NA; V gene: TRBV12-5; clone size: NA; J gene: TRBJ2-5; CDR3 protein: CASGLSSQETQYF; CDR3 DNA: TGTGCTAGTGGTTTGTCCAGCCAAGAGACCCAGTACTTC
D gene: NA; V gene: TRBV29-1; clone size: NA; J gene: TRBJ1-1; CDR3 protein: CSVAVWQGTEAFF; CDR3 DNA: TGCAGCGTCGCCGTATGGCAGGGGACTGAAGCTTTCTTT
D gene: TRBD1; V gene: TRBV29-1; clone size: NA; J gene: TRBJ2-5; CDR3 protein: CSVGLGQGVAQYF; CDR3 DNA: TGCAGCGTGGGGCTGGGGCAGGGGGTGGCCCAGTACTTC
D gene: TRBD1; V gene: TRBV15; clone size: NA; J gene: TRBJ2-5; CDR3 protein: CATSAHRGFQETQYF; CDR3 DNA: TGTGCCACCAGCGCTCACAGGGGGTTCCAAGAGACCCAGTACTTC
D gene: NA; V gene: TRBV9; clone size: NA; J gene: TRBJ1-1; CDR3 protein: CASSPTGEAGFEAFF; CDR3 DNA: TGTGCCAGCAGCCCAACGGGAGAAGCTGGGTTTGAAGCTTTCTTT
D gene: TRBD1; V gene: TRBV24-1; clone size: NA; J gene: TRBJ1-1; CDR3 protein: CATSDPMDREAFF; CDR3 DNA: TGTGCCACCAGTGATCCGATGGACAGGGAAGCTTTCTTT
D gene: NA; V gene: TRBV4-2; clone size: NA; J gene: TRBJ2-1; CDR3 protein: CASSQDVGSSYNEQFF; CDR3 DNA: TGTGCCAGCAGCCAAGATGTAGGGAGCTCCTACAATGAGCAGTTCTTC
D gene: NA; V gene: TRBV6-5; clone size: NA; J gene: TRBJ1-2; CDR3 protein: CASRGYGYTF; CDR3 DNA: TGTGCCAGCCGGGGCTATGGCTACACCTTC
D gene: NA; V gene: TRBV6-5; clone size: NA; J gene: TRBJ1-1; CDR3 protein: CASSYRGGPGEAFF; CDR3 DNA: TGTGCCAGCAGTTACCGGGGGGGGCCTGGAGAAGCTTTCTTT
D gene: NA; V gene: TRBV18; clone size: NA; J gene: TRBJ2-2; CDR3 protein: CASLSGPIKPGELFF; CDR3 DNA: TGTGCCAGTCTTTCAGGCCCCATCAAGCCTGGGGAGCTGTTTTTT
D gene: TRBD1; V gene: TRBV7-9; clone size: NA; J gene: TRBJ2-7; CDR3 protein: CASSFPGQGYEQYF; CDR3 DNA: TGTGCCAGCAGCTTTCCTGGACAGGGTTACGAGCAGTACTTC
D gene: NA; V gene: TRBV9; clone size: NA; J gene: TRBJ1-2; CDR3 protein: CASSVDGSGRGYGYTF; CDR3 DNA: TGTGCCAGCAGCGTAGACGGGTCTGGTCGGGGCTATGGCTACACCTTC
D gene: TRBD1; V gene: TRBV7-3; clone size: NA; J gene: TRBJ2-3; CDR3 protein: CASSSGQGITQYF; CDR3 DNA: TGTGCCAGCAGCTCCGGACAGGGAATTACGCAGTATTTT
D gene: NA; V gene: TRBV12-3/TRBV12-4; clone size: NA; J gene: TRBJ1-1; CDR3 protein: CASSLSSNTEAFF; CDR3 DNA: TGTGCCAGCAGTCTCTCGTCGAACACTGAAGCTTTCTTT
D gene: TRBD1; V gene: TRBV2; clone size: few; J gene: TRBJ1-1; CDR3 protein: CASSEAGGTGYEAFF; CDR3 DNA: TGTGCCAGCAGTGAAGCCGGGGGGACAGGGTATGAAGCTTTCTTT
D gene: NA; V gene: TRBV2; clone size: NA; J gene: TRBJ1-5; CDR3 protein: CASSPSGSQPQHF; CDR3 DNA: TGTGCCAGCAGTCCCTCGGGGAGCCAGCCCCAGCATTTT
D gene: TRBD1; V gene: TRBV5-1; clone size: NA; J gene: TRBJ1-2; CDR3 protein: CASSDRPGDGYTF; CDR3 DNA: TGCGCCAGCTCGGACAGGCCCGGCGACGGCTACACCTTC
D gene: NA; V gene: TRBV29-1; clone size: NA; J gene: TRBJ1-2; CDR3 protein: CSEKPRGYGYTF; CDR3 DNA: TGCAGCGAAAAACCACGGGGTTATGGCTACACCTTC
D gene: TRBD1; V gene: TRBV14; clone size: NA; J gene: TRBJ1-2; CDR3 protein: CASSQMDRGSGYTF; CDR3 DNA: TGTGCCAGCAGCCAAATGGACAGGGGGTCAGGCTACACCTTC
D gene: TRBD1; V gene: TRBV19; clone size: NA; J gene: TRBJ1-3; CDR3 protein: CASRDRSNSGNTIYF; CDR3 DNA: TGTGCCAGTCGGGACAGAAGTAACTCTGGAAACACCATATATTTT
D gene: NA; V gene: TRBV5-6; clone size: NA; J gene: TRBJ1-2; CDR3 protein: CASSPAEGTGYTF; CDR3 DNA: TGTGCCAGCAGCCCCGCGGAGGGAACTGGCTACACCTTC
D gene: TRBD2; V gene: TRBV2; clone size: NA; J gene: TRBJ2-1; CDR3 protein: CASSRTSEEFF; CDR3 DNA: TGTGCCAGCAGCCGGACTAGCGAAGAGTTCTTC
D gene: NA; V gene: TRBV2; clone size: NA; J gene: TRBJ1-1; CDR3 protein: CATRGAGWDTEAFF; CDR3 DNA: TGTGCCACTCGGGGGGCGGGCTGGGACACTGAAGCTTTCTTT
D gene: NA; V gene: TRBV5-1; clone size: NA; J gene: TRBJ2-7; CDR3 protein: CASTRGKNYEQYF; CDR3 DNA: TGCGCCAGCACACGGGGAAAGAACTACGAGCAGTACTTC
D gene: NA; V gene: TRBV7-8; clone size: NA; J gene: TRBJ2-3; CDR3 protein: CASSTNLQEIPRTDTQYF; CDR3 DNA: TGTGCCAGCAGCACCAACTTACAGGAGATTCCACGCACAGATACGCAGTATTTT
D gene: NA; V gene: TRBV5-6; clone size: NA; J gene: TRBJ2-7; CDR3 protein: CASSLDENEQYF; CDR3 DNA: TGTGCCAGCAGCTTGGATGAGAACGAGCAGTACTTC
D gene: TRBD2; V gene: TRBV29-1; clone size: NA; J gene: TRBJ2-5; CDR3 protein: CSARGLAGWETQYF; CDR3 DNA: TGCAGCGCTCGAGGACTAGCGGGATGGGAGACCCAGTACTTC
D gene: NA; V gene: TRBV2; clone size: NA; J gene: TRBJ2-7; CDR3 protein: CASSAFGGNYEQYF; CDR3 DNA: TGTGCCAGCAGTGCGTTTGGGGGGAACTACGAGCAGTACTTC
D gene: NA; V gene: TRBV5-1; clone size: NA; J gene: TRBJ1-1; CDR3 protein: CASSSPQNTEAFF; CDR3 DNA: TGCGCCAGCAGCTCCCCACAGAACACTGAAGCTTTCTTT
D gene: NA; V gene: TRBV5-1; clone size: NA; J gene: TRBJ2-7; CDR3 protein: CASSLRDFYEQYF; CDR3 DNA: TGCGCCAGCAGCCTCAGGGATTTCTACGAGCAGTACTTC
D gene: TRBD1; V gene: TRBV11-3; clone size: NA; J gene: TRBJ1-4; CDR3 protein: CASSPEGAGGKLFF; CDR3 DNA: TGTGCCAGCAGCCCCGAGGGGGCCGGTGGAAAACTGTTTTTT
D gene: TRBD1; V gene: TRBV10-3; clone size: NA; J gene: TRBJ1-6; CDR3 protein: CAISDRDSNSPLHF; CDR3 DNA: TGTGCCATCAGTGATCGGGACAGTAATTCACCCCTCCACTTT
D gene: NA; V gene: TRBV4-1; clone size: NA; J gene: TRBJ2-1; CDR3 protein: CASSPRVRVDEQFF; CDR3 DNA: TGCGCCAGCAGCCCCCGGGTCAGGGTCGATGAGCAGTTCTTC
D gene: NA; V gene: TRBV3-1/TRBV3-2; clone size: NA; J gene: TRBJ2-1; CDR3 protein: CASSQERLGRNEQFF; CDR3 DNA: TGTGCCAGCAGCCAAGAACGTCTGGGGAGGAATGAGCAGTTCTTC
D gene: TRBD2; V gene: TRBV27; clone size: NA; J gene: TRBJ2-2; CDR3 protein: CASSLSTGGASGELFF; CDR3 DNA: TGTGCCAGCAGTTTATCTACGGGGGGGGCCTCCGGGGAGCTGTTTTTT
D gene: NA; V gene: TRBV21-1; clone size: NA; J gene: TRBJ2-7; CDR3 protein: CASSKRARASYEQYF; CDR3 DNA: TGTGCCAGCAGCAAGCGCGCCAGGGCCTCCTACGAGCAGTACTTC
D gene: TRBD1; V gene: TRBV5-1; clone size: NA; J gene: TRBJ2-4; CDR3 protein: CASSLQPGQGEFF; CDR3 DNA: TGCGCCAGCAGCTTGCAACCGGGACAGGGAGAGTTCTTC